This paragraph covers one T cell receptor (beta chain) sequence. The antigen is undetermined. Donors came from a validation cohort of 90 to 150 subjects, distinct from the first 666-subject cohort. V was cut by 3 bases and J by 2 bases, with 11 bases left in between. Germline V gene lookup returns CDR1 MNHEY and CDR2 SMNVEV (reference sequence). This CDR3 spans 15 amino acids. This entry is derived from a study of cytomegalovirus exposure and HLA in healthy donors. Study-wide points: Most TCR sequences were seen very rarely across donors, but some public TCRs occurred in many. The authors listed 150 or so TCR beta chains as cytomegalovirus-associated.

Only in-frame clones appear in the TCRdb table, and some are missing; sequencing was by immunoSEQ multiplex PCR. Among under 50,000 clones listed, 85% to 95% were seen once. This receptor was identified in a woman younger than 30 in good health and CMV-seropositive. Sequences were obtained from PBMCs. This chain connects TRBV27 to TRBJ2-1, with a weak D call TRBD1 (6 bases). The CDR3 reads CASSFGQNTYNEQFF. In DNA, the CDR3 is TGTGCCAGCAGTTTTGGACAGAATACCTACAATGAGCAGTTCTTC.